This T cell receptor (beta chain) was obtained from a study of EBV T-cell therapy then PD-1 blockade in nasopharyngeal carcinoma. The CDR3 has 15 residues. Germline CDR1 and CDR2: SGDLS and YYNGEE. V lost 3 bases and J lost 4, with 15 bases in between. TCRdb's table, derived via immunoSEQ multiplex PCR, lists solely in-frame clones and lacks some. In the table there are 20,000 or so clones, nearly 85% of which are singletons. A note on this clone: What it recognizes is unknown.

Stated treatment: AdE1-LMPpoly-expanded autologous EBV-specific T-cell therapy followed by anti-PD-1 nivolumab. Sequencing used CD8+ T cells from blood, obtained at approximately day 60 from a patient whose treatment included autologous EBV-specific T cells and nivolumab. The TCR was taken from a middle-aged man with nasopharyngeal carcinoma. The chain links TRBV9 to TRBJ2-3; D possibly corresponds to TRBD1 (5 bases). The CDR3 here is CASSASGAKSDTQYF. The CDR3 DNA reads TGTGCCAGCAGCGCATCTGGGGCGAAGTCAGATACGCAGTATTTT.